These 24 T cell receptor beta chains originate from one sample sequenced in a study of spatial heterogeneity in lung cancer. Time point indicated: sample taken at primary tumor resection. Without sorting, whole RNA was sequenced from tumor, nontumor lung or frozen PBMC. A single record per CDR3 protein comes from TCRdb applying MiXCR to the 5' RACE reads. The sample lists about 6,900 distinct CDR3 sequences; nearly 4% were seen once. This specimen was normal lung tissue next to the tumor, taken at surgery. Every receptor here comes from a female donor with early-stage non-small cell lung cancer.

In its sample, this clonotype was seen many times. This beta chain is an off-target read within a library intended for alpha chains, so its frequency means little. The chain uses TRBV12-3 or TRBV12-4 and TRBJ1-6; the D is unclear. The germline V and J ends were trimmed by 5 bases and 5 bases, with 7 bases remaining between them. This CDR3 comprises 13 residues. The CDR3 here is CASSGGNNSPLHF. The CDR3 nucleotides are TGTGCCAGCAGTGGCGGGAATAATTCACCCCTCCACTTT.

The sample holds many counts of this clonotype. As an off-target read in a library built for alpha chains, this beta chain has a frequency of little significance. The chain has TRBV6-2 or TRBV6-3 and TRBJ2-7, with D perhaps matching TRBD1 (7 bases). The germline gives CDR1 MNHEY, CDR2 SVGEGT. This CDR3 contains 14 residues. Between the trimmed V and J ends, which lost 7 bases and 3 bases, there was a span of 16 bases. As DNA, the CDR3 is TGTGCCAGCATTGGGGGGACAGCCAACTACGAGCAGTACTTC. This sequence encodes CASIGGTANYEQYF.

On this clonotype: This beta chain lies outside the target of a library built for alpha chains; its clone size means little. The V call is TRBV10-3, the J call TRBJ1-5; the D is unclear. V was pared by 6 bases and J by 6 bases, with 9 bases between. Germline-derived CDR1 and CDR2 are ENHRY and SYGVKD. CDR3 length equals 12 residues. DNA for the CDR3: TGTGCCATCAGGGACGAAGGTCAGCCCCAGCATTTT. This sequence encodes CAIRDEGQPQHF.

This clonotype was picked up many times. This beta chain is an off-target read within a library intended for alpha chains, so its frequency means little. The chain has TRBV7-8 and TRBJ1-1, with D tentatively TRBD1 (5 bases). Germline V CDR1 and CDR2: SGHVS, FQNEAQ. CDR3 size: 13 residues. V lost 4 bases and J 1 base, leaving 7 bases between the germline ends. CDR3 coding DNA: TGTGCCAGCAGCTCTACAGGGAACACTGAAGCTTTCTTT. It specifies CASSSTGNTEAFF.

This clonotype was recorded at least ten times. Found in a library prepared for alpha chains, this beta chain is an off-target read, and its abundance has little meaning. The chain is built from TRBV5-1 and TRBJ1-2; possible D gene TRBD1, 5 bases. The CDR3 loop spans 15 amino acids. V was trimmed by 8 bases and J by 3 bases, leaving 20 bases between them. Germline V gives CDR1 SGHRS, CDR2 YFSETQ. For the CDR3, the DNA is TGCGCCAGTAAAACAACCGGGACCGACTACTATGGCTACACCTTC. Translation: CASKTTGTDYYGYTF.

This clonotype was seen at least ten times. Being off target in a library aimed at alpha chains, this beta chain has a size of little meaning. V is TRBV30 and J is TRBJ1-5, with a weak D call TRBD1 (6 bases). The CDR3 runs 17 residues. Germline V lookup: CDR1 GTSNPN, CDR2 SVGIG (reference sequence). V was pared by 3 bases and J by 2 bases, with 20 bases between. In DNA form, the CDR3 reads TGTGCCTGGAGCGCAACGTTACAGGGCAGGCGCAATCAGCCCCAGCATTTT. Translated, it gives CAWSATLQGRRNQPQHF.

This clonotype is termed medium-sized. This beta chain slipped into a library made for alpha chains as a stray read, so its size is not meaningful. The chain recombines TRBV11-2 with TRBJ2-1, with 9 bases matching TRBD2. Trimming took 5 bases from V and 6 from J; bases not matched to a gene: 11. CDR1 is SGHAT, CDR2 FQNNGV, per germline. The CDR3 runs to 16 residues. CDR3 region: CASSRLTSGHINEQFF. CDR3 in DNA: TGTGCCAGCAGCCGTTTGACTAGCGGACATATCAATGAGCAGTTCTTC.

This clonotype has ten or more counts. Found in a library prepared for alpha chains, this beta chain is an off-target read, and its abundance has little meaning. The CDR3 is CASSPRGLSNQPQHF. In nucleotides, the CDR3 is TGTGCCAGCAGTCCCAGGGGGCTTAGCAATCAGCCCCAGCATTTT. The chain is built from TRBV7-8 and TRBJ1-5, with TRBD1 matching 8 bases. CDR1 and CDR2 (germline): SGHVS, FQNEAQ. The CDR3 runs 15 residues. Losses at the gene ends were 6 bases for V and 0 bases for J; bases not matched to a gene: 4. The full variable domain, its missing parts supplied by reference TRBV7-8 and TRBJ1-5, is GAGVSQSPRYKVAKRGQDVALRCDPISGHVSLFWYQQALGQGPEFLTYFQNEAQLDKSGLPSDRFFAERPEGSVSTLKIQRTQQEDSAVYLCASSPRGLSNQPQHFGDGTRLSIL.

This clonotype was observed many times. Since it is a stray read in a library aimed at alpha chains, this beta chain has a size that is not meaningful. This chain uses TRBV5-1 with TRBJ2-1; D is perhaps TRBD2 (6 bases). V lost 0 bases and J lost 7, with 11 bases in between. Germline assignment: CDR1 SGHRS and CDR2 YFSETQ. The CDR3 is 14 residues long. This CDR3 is CASSLDPSVNEQFF. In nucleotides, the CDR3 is TGCGCCAGCAGCTTGGATCCTAGCGTGAATGAGCAGTTCTTC.

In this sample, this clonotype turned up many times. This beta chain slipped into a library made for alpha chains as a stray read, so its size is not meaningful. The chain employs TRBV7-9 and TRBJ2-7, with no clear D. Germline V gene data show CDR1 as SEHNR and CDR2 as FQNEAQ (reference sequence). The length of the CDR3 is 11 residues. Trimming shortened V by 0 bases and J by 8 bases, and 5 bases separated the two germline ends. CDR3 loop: CASSLAGKQYF. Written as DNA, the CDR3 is TGTGCCAGCAGCTTAGCAGGGAAGCAGTACTTC.

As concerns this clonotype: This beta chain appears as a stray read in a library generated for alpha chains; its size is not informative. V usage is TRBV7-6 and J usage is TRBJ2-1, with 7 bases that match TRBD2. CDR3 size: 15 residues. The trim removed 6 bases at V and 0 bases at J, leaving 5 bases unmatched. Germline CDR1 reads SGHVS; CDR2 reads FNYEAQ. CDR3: CASSSRLASYNEQFF. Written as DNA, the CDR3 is TGTGCCAGCAGTTCACGACTAGCCTCCTACAATGAGCAGTTCTTC. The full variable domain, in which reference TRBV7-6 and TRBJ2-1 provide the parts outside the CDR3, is GAGVSQSPRYKVTKRGQDVALRCDPISGHVSLYWYRQALGQGPEFLTYFNYEAQQDKSGLPNDRFSAERPEGSISTLTIQRTEQRDSAMYRCASSSRLASYNEQFFGPGTRLTVL.

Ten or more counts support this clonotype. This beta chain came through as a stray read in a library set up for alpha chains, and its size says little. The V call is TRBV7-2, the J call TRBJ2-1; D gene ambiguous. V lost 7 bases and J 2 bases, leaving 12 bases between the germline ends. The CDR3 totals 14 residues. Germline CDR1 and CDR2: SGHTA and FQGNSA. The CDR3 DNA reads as TGTGCCAGCACCCGATCCCTCCCCTACAATGAGCAGTTCTTC. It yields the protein CASTRSLPYNEQFF.

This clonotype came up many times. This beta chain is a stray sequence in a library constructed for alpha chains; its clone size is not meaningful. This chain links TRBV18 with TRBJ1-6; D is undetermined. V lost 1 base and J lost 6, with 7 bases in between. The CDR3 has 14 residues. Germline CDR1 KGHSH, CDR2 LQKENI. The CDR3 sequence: CASSPHRANSPLHF. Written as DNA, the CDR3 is TGTGCCAGCTCACCACATCGAGCTAATTCACCCCTCCACTTT.

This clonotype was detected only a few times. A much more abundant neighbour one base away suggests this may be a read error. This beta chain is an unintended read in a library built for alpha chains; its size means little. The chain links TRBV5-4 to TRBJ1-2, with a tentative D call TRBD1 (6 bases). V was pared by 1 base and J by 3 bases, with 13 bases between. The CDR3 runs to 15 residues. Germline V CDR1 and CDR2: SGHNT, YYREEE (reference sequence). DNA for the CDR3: TGTGCCAGCAGCTTGATGTGGGGGGCAGACTATGGCTACACCTTC. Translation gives CASSLMWGADYGYTF.

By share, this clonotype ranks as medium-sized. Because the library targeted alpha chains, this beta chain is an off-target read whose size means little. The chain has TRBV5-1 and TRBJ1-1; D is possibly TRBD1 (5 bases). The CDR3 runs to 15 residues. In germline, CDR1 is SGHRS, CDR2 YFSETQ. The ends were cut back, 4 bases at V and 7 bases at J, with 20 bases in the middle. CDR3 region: CASSLEGQGVVEAFF. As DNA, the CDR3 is TGCGCCAGCAGCCTAGAAGGGCAGGGTGTCGTTGAAGCTTTCTTT.

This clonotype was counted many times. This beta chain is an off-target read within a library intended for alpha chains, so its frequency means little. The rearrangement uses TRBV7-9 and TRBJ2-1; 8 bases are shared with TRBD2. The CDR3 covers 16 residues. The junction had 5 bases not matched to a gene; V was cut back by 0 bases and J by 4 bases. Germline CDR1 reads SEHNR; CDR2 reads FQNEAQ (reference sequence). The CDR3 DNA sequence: TGTGCCAGCAGCTTAGCGCTTAGCGGGGAGTACAATGAGCAGTTCTTC. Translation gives CASSLALSGEYNEQFF.

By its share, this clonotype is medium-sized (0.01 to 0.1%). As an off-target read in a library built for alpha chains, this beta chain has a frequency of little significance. This CDR3 is CASSRDGEETQYF. In DNA, the CDR3 is TGCGCCAGCAGCCGGGACGGTGAAGAGACCCAGTACTTC. The chain recombines TRBV5-1 with TRBJ2-5; the D gene could be TRBD1 or TRBD2 (5 bases each). The CDR3 contains 13 residues. Deletions cut 4 bases from V and 3 bases from J, with 10 bases between. CDR1 SGHRS and CDR2 YFSETQ come from the germline V gene.

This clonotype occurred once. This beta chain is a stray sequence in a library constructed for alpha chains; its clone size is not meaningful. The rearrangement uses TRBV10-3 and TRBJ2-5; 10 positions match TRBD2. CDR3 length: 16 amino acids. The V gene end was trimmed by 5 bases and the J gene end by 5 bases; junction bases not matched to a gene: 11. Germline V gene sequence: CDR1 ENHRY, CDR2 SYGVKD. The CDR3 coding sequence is TGTGCCATCAGTTCCTCTAGCGGGGGCTTCCCGGAGACCCAGTACTTC. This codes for CAISSSSGGFPETQYF.

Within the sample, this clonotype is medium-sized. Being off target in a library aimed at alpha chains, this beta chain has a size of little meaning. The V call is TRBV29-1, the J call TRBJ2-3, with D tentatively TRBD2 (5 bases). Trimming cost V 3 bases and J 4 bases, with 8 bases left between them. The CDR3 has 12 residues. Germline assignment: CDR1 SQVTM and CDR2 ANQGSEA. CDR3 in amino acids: CSVELASDTQYF. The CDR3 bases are TGCAGCGTTGAGCTAGCCTCAGATACGCAGTATTTT.

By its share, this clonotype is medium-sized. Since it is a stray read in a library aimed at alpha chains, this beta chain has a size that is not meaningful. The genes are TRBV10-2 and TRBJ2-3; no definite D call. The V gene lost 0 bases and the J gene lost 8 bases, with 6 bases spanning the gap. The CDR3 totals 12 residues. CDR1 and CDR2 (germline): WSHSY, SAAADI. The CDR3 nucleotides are TGCGCCAGCAGTGAGTCATGGGTTACGCAGTATTTT. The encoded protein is CASSESWVTQYF.

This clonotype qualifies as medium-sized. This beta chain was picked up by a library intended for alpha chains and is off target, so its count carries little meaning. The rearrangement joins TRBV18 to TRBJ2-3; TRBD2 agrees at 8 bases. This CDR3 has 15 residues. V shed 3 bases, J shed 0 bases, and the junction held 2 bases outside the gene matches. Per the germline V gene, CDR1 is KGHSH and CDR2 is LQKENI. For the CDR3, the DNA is TGTGCCAGCTCACCCCTAGCGGGTAGCACAGATACGCAGTATTTT. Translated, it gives CASSPLAGSTDTQYF.

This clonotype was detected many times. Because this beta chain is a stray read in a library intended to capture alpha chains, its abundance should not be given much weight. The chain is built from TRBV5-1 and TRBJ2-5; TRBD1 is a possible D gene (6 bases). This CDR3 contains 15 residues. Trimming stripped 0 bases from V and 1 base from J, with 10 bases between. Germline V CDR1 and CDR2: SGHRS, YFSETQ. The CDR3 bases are TGCGCCAGCAGCTTGGAGAGCAGGGGCCAAGAGACCCAGTACTTC. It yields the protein CASSLESRGQETQYF.

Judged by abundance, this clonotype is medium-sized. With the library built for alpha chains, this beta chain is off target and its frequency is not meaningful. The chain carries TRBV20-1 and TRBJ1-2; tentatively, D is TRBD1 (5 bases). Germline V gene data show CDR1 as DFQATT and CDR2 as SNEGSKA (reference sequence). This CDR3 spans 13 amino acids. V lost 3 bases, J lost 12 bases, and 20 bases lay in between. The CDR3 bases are TGCAGTGCTAGTGATAACGGGACTCCCGAGGACACCTTC. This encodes CSASDNGTPEDTF.

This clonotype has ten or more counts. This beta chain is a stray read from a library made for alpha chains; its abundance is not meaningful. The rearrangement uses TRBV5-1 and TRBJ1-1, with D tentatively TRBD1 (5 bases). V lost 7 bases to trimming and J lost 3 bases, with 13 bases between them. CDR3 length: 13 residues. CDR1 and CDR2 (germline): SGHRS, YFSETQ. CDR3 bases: TGCGCCAGCTGCGCCAGGGTTGACACTGAAGCTTTCTTT. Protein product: CASCARVDTEAFF.